The source of this TCR beta chain is a study of cytomegalovirus exposure and HLA in healthy donors. Looking at the study overall: The use of the same platform for the 95 to 150 validation repertoires and the roughly 700 first-cohort repertoires was reported by a later analysis. Notes on the study in general: According to a subsequent analysis, TCR clusters from the first cohort were inclined to appear together in the 110 or so validation repertoires. Some TCR beta chains (roughly 150 of them) were listed as cytomegalovirus-associated. High sensitivity and specificity were reportedly achieved when the classifier diagnosed cytomegalovirus status.

Trimming stripped 0 bases from V and 4 bases from J, with 4 bases between. The V gene's germline CDR1 is GTSNPN and CDR2 SVGIG (reference sequence). This CDR3 has 11 residues. A single count supports this clone. Its antigen is still unknown. This table comes from immunoSEQ multiplex PCR, and its TCRdb copy is limited to in-frame clones, with some not included. The table lists 110,000 or so clones, about nine tenths of them singletons. This clonotype was sampled from a woman aged 18 to 35 in good health and CMV-seronegative. Specimen: PBMCs. The rearrangement links TRBV30 to TRBJ2-7; D remains unclear. The CDR3 DNA sequence: TGTGCCTGGAGTGTACATTACGAGCAGTACTTC. Translated: CAWSVHYEQYF.